Presented here are 28 T cell receptor beta chains from one specimen sequenced in a study of T cells after yellow fever vaccination. One entry per CDR3 protein, called by TCRdb with MiXCR from the 5' RACE reads. The sample includes about 430,000 distinct CDR3 sequences, 18% seen only once; the top ten take 18%. This sample comprised PBMCs, obtained before the yellow fever booster vaccination. Receptors were obtained from a man in his late teens or twenties who received the YFV17D yellow fever vaccine.

The J gene is TRBJ1-1, the V gene TRBV3-1; 10 bases line up with TRBD1. From germline, CDR1 is LGHDT and CDR2 YNNKEL (reference sequence). V was pared by 8 bases and J by 2 bases, with 2 bases of the junction left unmatched. This CDR3 has 13 amino acids. The CDR3 is CASGTGANTEAFF. The CDR3 nucleotides read TGTGCCAGCGGGACAGGGGCTAACACTGAAGCTTTCTTT.

The chain couples TRBV20-1 to TRBJ2-3, with 9 bases that match TRBD1. V lost 6 bases to trimming and J lost 6 bases; unmatched junction nucleotides: 19. CDR3 length: 17 residues. CDR1 and CDR2 (germline): DFQATT, SNEGSKA (reference sequence). Written as DNA, the CDR3 is TGCAGTGCCCCTGGCCCTCGAACAGGGGGCGGCAGGGATACGCAGTATTTT. Its protein product is CSAPGPRTGGGRDTQYF.

The chain employs TRBV20-1 and TRBJ2-1; 8 bases fit TRBD1. Per the germline V gene, CDR1 is DFQATT and CDR2 is SNEGSKA (reference sequence). The CDR3 is 14 residues long. The V and J ends lost 5 bases and 5 bases, in that order; junction bases with no gene match: 8. The CDR3 reads CSAADRGADNEQFF. The CDR3 bases are TGCAGTGCTGCCGACAGGGGCGCCGACAATGAGCAGTTCTTC.

This chain connects TRBV3-1 to TRBJ1-6, with D possibly matching TRBD1 (6 bases). The CDR3 sequence is 16 residues long. The V gene's germline CDR1 is LGHDT and CDR2 YNNKEL (reference sequence). Trimming pared 6 bases from V and 4 bases from J, leaving 16 bases between. Here the CDR3 reads CASREVGGRYNSPLHF. The DNA for the CDR3 is TGTGCCAGCAGAGAAGTGGGGGGGCGGTATAATTCACCCCTCCACTTT. The variable domain in full, completed from reference TRBV3-1 and TRBJ1-6, reads DTAVSQTPKYLVTQMGNDKSIKCEQNLGHDTMYWYKQDSKKFLKIMFSYNNKELIINETVPNRFSPKSPDKAHLNLHINSLELGDSAVYFCASREVGGRYNSPLHFGNGTRLTVT.

This clonotype was counted between two and nine times. The rearrangement joins TRBV20-1 to TRBJ1-5; D possibly corresponds to TRBD1 (5 bases). The CDR3 is made up of 15 amino acids. V lost 4 bases and J lost 3, with 16 bases in between. Germline CDR1 is DFQATT and CDR2 is SNEGSKA (reference sequence). The DNA of the CDR3 is TGCAGTGCTACTGGGGGACGGTTTAACAATCAGCCCCAGCATTTT. It codes for CSATGGRFNNQPQHF.

This sequence joins TRBV20-1 and TRBJ2-7; the match to TRBD1 covers 8 bases. CDR3 length equals 14 residues. V trimming: 4 bases; J trimming: 3 bases; junction bases outside the gene matches: 8. Germline V gene data show CDR1 as DFQATT and CDR2 as SNEGSKA (reference sequence). The CDR3 nucleotides are TGCAGTGCTACCGGGACAGGACCCTACTACGAGCAGTACTTC. Amino acids: CSATGTGPYYEQYF.

This clonotype was seen a few times. The rearrangement links TRBV7-9 to TRBJ2-5; D is unresolved. V lost 1 base and J lost 0, with 6 bases in between. CDR3 size: 14 residues. CDR1 is SEHNR, CDR2 FQNEAQ, per germline (reference sequence). The CDR3 region has the DNA TGTGCCAGCAGCTTAGAAGTGTACCAAGAGACCCAGTACTTC. The encoded protein is CASSLEVYQETQYF.

This clonotype came up a few times. The genes are TRBV5-6 and TRBJ1-6; D ambiguous. Looked up from germline, CDR1 is SGHDT and CDR2 is YYEEEE. Between the trimmed V and J ends, which lost 0 bases and 8 bases, there was a span of 6 bases. The CDR3 has 13 amino acids. The chain's CDR3 is CASSLGTYSPLHF. The CDR3 DNA sequence: TGTGCCAGCAGCTTGGGAACCTATTCACCCCTCCACTTT.

This clonotype was observed at least ten times. V usage is TRBV12-3 or TRBV12-4 and J usage is TRBJ1-1, with a tentative D call TRBD1 (6 bases). CDR3 length: 12 residues. V lost 7 bases and J lost 6, with 12 bases in between. CDR3 loop: CASTREGAEAFF. CDR3 DNA sequence: TGTGCCAGCACCCGGGAGGGGGCTGAAGCTTTCTTT.

The V gene is TRBV20-1, the J gene TRBJ2-5; D is possibly TRBD1 (7 bases). V dropped 5 bases and J dropped 0 bases, with 16 bases sitting between them. Germline CDR1 reads DFQATT; CDR2 reads SNEGSKA (reference sequence). CDR3 size: 15 residues. The CDR3 nucleotides read TGCAGTGCTTGGAGGGACAGACAGTACCAAGAGACCCAGTACTTC. Residues: CSAWRDRQYQETQYF.

The chain combines TRBV20-1 with TRBJ2-7; 8 nucleotides align to TRBD1. Germline V CDR1 and CDR2: DFQATT, SNEGSKA (reference sequence). This CDR3 comprises 15 residues. J gave up 4 bases and V 6 bases, and 14 bases lay outside the gene matches. The CDR3 DNA reads TGCAGTGCATCGGACAGGGAGGTCTATCTGTACGAGCAGTACTTC. It translates to CSASDREVYLYEQYF.

The V and J genes are TRBV7-3 and TRBJ1-3; no definite D call. The CDR3 loop spans 17 amino acids. From germline, CDR1 is SGHTA and CDR2 FQGTGA. The V end lost 2 bases, the J end lost 1 base, and 15 bases lay between the germline ends. The CDR3 DNA reads TGTGCCAGCAGCTTAGAGGGCCCTCCGTTATCTGGAAACACCATATATTTT. Protein product: CASSLEGPPLSGNTIYF.

A few counts support this clonotype. The chain joins TRBV7-2 to TRBJ2-7; D may be TRBD1 or TRBD2 (5 bases each). Germline V lookup: CDR1 SGHTA, CDR2 FQGNSA. The CDR3 is 12 residues long. The ends were cut back, 1 base at V and 10 bases at J, with 11 bases in the middle. Written as DNA, the CDR3 is TGTGCCAGCAGCTTAGACGGGGCCTCACAGTACTTC. This codes for CASSLDGASQYF. Full variable domain (missing parts from reference TRBV7-2 and TRBJ2-7): GAGVSQSPSNKVTEKGKDVELRCDPISGHTALYWYRQSLGQGLEFLIYFQGNSAPDKSGLPSDRFSAERTGGSVSTLTIQRTQQEDSAVYLCASSLDGASQYFGPGTRLTVT.

This chain connects TRBV12-5 to TRBJ2-7; no clear D gene. The CDR3 runs to 11 residues. CDR1 is LGHNT and CDR2 is FRNRAP in the germline V gene. V lost 5 bases, J lost 4 bases, and 6 bases lay in between. In DNA, the CDR3 is TGTGCTAGTGGTCCCCCGTACGAGCAGTACGTC. Its translation: CASGPPYEQYV.

V is TRBV12-3 or TRBV12-4 and J is TRBJ2-7; D possibly corresponds to TRBD1 (5 bases). Trimming pared 2 bases from V and 3 bases from J, leaving 11 bases between. This CDR3 has 14 residues. The CDR3 region is CASSLYGQHYEQYF. The CDR3 bases are TGTGCCAGCAGTTTATACGGACAACACTACGAGCAGTACTTC.

This rearrangement joins TRBV9 to TRBJ2-5; 8 positions match TRBD2. V trimming: 3 bases; J trimming: 9 bases; junction bases outside the gene matches: 10. Per germline, CDR1 SGDLS and CDR2 YYNGEE. CDR3 size: 14 residues. In DNA form, the CDR3 reads TGTGCCAGCAGCGAGAGGCGGATAGCGGGGCCCCAGTACTTC. Translation: CASSERRIAGPQYF.

CDR3 in amino acids: CASSLRGRGQSPLHF. The CDR3 DNA sequence: TGTGCCAGCAGCTTAAGGGGACGAGGGCAATCACCCCTCCACTTT. The chain couples TRBV7-2 to TRBJ1-6; D might be TRBD1 (5 bases). Germline CDR1 is SGHTA and CDR2 is FQGNSA. CDR3 length: 15 amino acids. V was trimmed by 2 bases and J by 10 bases, leaving 15 bases between them.

The V call is TRBV5-1, the J call TRBJ2-3; TRBD2 aligns across 7 bases. After removal of 3 bases from V and 7 bases from J, the junction contained 11 bases not matched to a gene. There are 15 residues in the CDR3. Looked up from germline, CDR1 is SGHRS and CDR2 is YFSETQ. The CDR3 sequence is CASSSSGGMRNTQYF. The CDR3 DNA follows: TGCGCCAGCAGCTCTAGCGGCGGAATGAGGAATACGCAGTATTTT.

The V and J genes are TRBV12-3 or TRBV12-4 and TRBJ1-6; TRBD1 aligns across 9 bases. V was clipped by 7 bases and J by 6 bases; unmatched bases: 7. This CDR3 spans 15 amino acids. The CDR3 is CASTGQGSGNSPLHF. The CDR3 nucleotides read TGTGCCAGCACCGGACAGGGGTCGGGTAATTCACCCCTCCACTTT.

V and J are TRBV20-1 and TRBJ2-7; 9 nucleotides align to TRBD2. V was pared by 7 bases and J by 2 bases, with 6 bases of the junction left unmatched. The CDR3 consists of 13 residues. CDR1 is DFQATT, CDR2 SNEGSKA, per germline (reference sequence). The CDR3 DNA is TGCAGTGTACAGCGGGGGGCCACCTACGAGCAGTACTTC. This gives the protein CSVQRGATYEQYF.

This clonotype was counted a few times. The chain couples TRBV29-1 to TRBJ2-1, with D perhaps given as TRBD1 or TRBD2 (6 bases each). V was pared by 7 bases and J by 4 bases, with 14 bases between. The germline V gene encodes CDR1 SQVTM and CDR2 ANQGSEA. The CDR3 loop spans 13 amino acids. The CDR3 DNA reads as TGCAGCGGAGGTCGGGGGCTGTACAATGAGCAGTTCTTC. Translated: CSGGRGLYNEQFF.

This clonotype was observed a few times. The V gene is TRBV7-3, the J gene TRBJ2-1, with TRBD1 matching 9 bases. Per the germline V gene, CDR1 is SGHTA and CDR2 is FQGTGA. The length of the CDR3 is 16 residues. Losses at the gene ends were 5 bases for V and 5 bases for J; bases not matched to a gene: 10. CDR3 residues: CASSPTGTGSNNEQFF. CDR3 DNA sequence: TGTGCCAGCAGCCCCACCGGGACAGGGTCGAACAATGAGCAGTTCTTC.

This sequence joins TRBV7-3 and TRBJ2-3; TRBD2 agrees at 11 bases. The CDR3 spans 16 residues. V trimming: 0 bases; J trimming: 4 bases; junction bases outside the gene matches: 3. CDR1 is SGHTA and CDR2 is FQGTGA in the germline V gene. The chain's CDR3 is CASSLTLAGGPDTQYF. CDR3 nucleotides: TGTGCCAGCAGCTTAACTCTAGCGGGGGGTCCAGATACGCAGTATTTT.

Only a few counts were recorded for this clonotype. CDR3 coding DNA: TGCGCCAGCAGCTACAAGACCGGGGAGCTGTTTTTT. Translating it yields CASSYKTGELFF. The chain carries TRBV4-1 and TRBJ2-2, with D uncertain. The CDR3 contains 12 residues. Trimming shortened V by 5 bases and J by 5 bases, and 6 bases separated the two germline ends. CDR1 and CDR2 from the germline V gene are MGHRA and YSYEKL.

This chain joins TRBV4-2 and TRBJ2-5, with 8 bases aligning to TRBD1. Germline V gene sequence: CDR1 LGHNA, CDR2 YNFKEQ. The CDR3 loop spans 17 amino acids. V was pared by 3 bases and J by 2 bases, with 11 bases of the junction left unmatched. The CDR3 DNA is TGTGCCAGCAGCCAGGACCGGGACAGGACTTTACAAGAGACCCAGTACTTC. Its translation: CASSQDRDRTLQETQYF.

This clonotype was counted many times. The chain uses TRBV6-5 and TRBJ1-2; D remains unclear. V dropped 2 bases and J dropped 8 bases, with 12 bases sitting between them. This CDR3 spans 13 amino acids. Germline-derived CDR1 and CDR2 are MNHEY and SVGAGI. The CDR3 reads CASSYNREGGYTF. DNA of the CDR3: TGTGCCAGCAGTTACAACCGGGAGGGCGGCTACACCTTC.

The rearrangement links TRBV4-3 to TRBJ2-7; 7 positions agree with TRBD1. This CDR3 spans 16 amino acids. Germline-derived CDR1 and CDR2 are LGHNA and YSLEER. V trimming: 1 base; J trimming: 0 bases; junction bases outside the gene matches: 6. CDR3 nucleotide sequence: TGCGCCAGCAGCCAAGGTTCACAGGGGAGCTCCTACGAGCAGTACTTC. Its protein is CASSQGSQGSSYEQYF.

This chain connects TRBV6-5 to TRBJ2-7; D possibly corresponds to TRBD2 (5 bases). V dropped 5 bases and J dropped 0 bases, with 8 bases sitting between them. CDR1 MNHEY and CDR2 SVGAGI come from the germline V gene. The CDR3 length is 13 residues. The CDR3 nucleotides are TGTGCCAGCAGTCCCGGGGTCTCCTACGAGCAGTACGTC. Encoded protein: CASSPGVSYEQYV.